This T cell receptor (beta chain) originates from a study of vaccination effects on CD4 cells after COVID-19. Data came from immunoSEQ multiplex PCR; TCRdb stores just in-frame clones and leaves some out. The sample shows approximately 70,000 clones, roughly 73% of them seen only once. Findings of the study overall: New vaccine-induced clones made up most post-vaccine spike-reactive clones in convalescents.

On this clone itself: Its antigen is not known.

Prior to sequencing, the ViraFEST assay stimulated PBMC with viral peptide pools, which expanded the antigen-specific CD4+ T cells. After roughly 9 days in culture, the CD4+ T cells were isolated. This person's SARS-CoV-2 infection, confirmed by PCR, occurred between March and December 2020. The CDR3 has 16 amino acids. From germline, CDR1 is SGHTS and CDR2 YDEGEE. The germline V and J ends were trimmed by 1 base and 0 bases, with 10 bases remaining between them. The source is a human donor who had a prior SARS-CoV-2 infection. The V call is TRBV5-8, the J call TRBJ1-4, with a tentative D call TRBD1 (5 bases). The specimen comprised CD4+ T cells from PBMCs cultured with HIV peptides, sampled before COVID-19 vaccination. Subset meaning: HIV-1 Nef peptide pool negative control/reference culture. Here the CDR3 reads CASSLLRGATNEKLFF. The CDR3 coding sequence is TGTGCCAGCAGCTTGTTAAGGGGAGCAACTAATGAAAAACTGTTTTTT.